A selection of T cell receptor beta chains follows, all from one sample in a study of blood T cell repertoires in COVID-19. Produced via immunoSEQ multiplex PCR; TCRdb's table is partial and in-frame only. The sample consists of a few hundred thousand clones, roughly 87% of them appearing once. Sequencing used PBMCs or T cells enriched from blood (not recorded which). The receptors derive from a woman in her thirties who had recovered from COVID-19. The CDR3 runs from the conserved cysteine through the conserved F or W. D genes are given only for firm matches. Size values are once, few and many counts, or a class for expanded clones, and some rows have none.

TRBJ2-3,TRBV15,NA,NA,TGTGCCACCAGCAGAGGGGGGCAGGGCTCAGATACGCAGTATTTT,CATSRGGQGSDTQYF
TRBJ2-7,TRBV4-2,few,TRBD2,TGTGCCAGCAGCCAACCTCGGGGGAGCGGGGCAACCTACGAGCAGTACTTC,CASSQPRGSGATYEQYF
TRBJ2-1,TRBV19,NA,NA,TGTGCCAGTAGTCTCCCGTACAATGAGCAGTTCTTC,CASSLPYNEQFF
TRBJ2-6,TRBV7-6,few,NA,TGTGCCAGCAGCTTAGAACAGCTCTCTGGGGCCAACGTCCTGACTTTC,CASSLEQLSGANVLTF
TRBJ2-1,TRBV28,NA,NA,TGTGCCGTACTTCAGGGGGGATACAATGAGCAGTTCTTC,CAVLQGGYNEQFF
TRBJ2-5,TRBV24-1,NA,NA,TGTGCCACGAGAATAGACGGGGGACACCAAGAGACCCAGTACTTC,CATRIDGGHQETQYF
TRBJ2-2,TRBV25-1,NA,TRBD2,TGTGCCAGCAGCGGACTAGCGGGAGGCCGTTCCGCCGGGGAGCTGTTTTTT,CASSGLAGGRSAGELFF
TRBJ1-6,TRBV7-2,NA,TRBD1,TGTGCCAGCAGACCAGGACAGGGGGCGGGTTCACCCCTCCACTTT,CASRPGQGAGSPLHF
TRBJ2-7,TRBV14,once,NA,TGTGCCAGCAGCCCCAGTATGGGCCGCGAGCAGTACTTC,CASSPSMGREQYF
TRBJ2-2,TRBV6-4,NA,NA,TGTGCCAGCAGTCGGCAGGCGAACACCGGGGAGCTGTTTTTT,CASSRQANTGELFF